The 15 T cell receptor beta chains given below trace back to one sample, sequenced in a study of cytomegalovirus exposure and HLA in healthy donors. The PCR was carried out with 60 Vbeta primers and 13 Jbeta primers. Sequenced by immunoSEQ multiplex PCR; TCRdb stores in-frame clones only, minus some. The profile shows about 130,000 clones, roughly 80% of them singletons. Sequences were obtained from PBMCs. The receptors were sampled from a young man in good health and CMV-seropositive.

V is TRBV6-5 and J is TRBJ2-7; a possible D gene is TRBD1 (6 bases). The V gene lost 7 bases and the J gene lost 0 bases, with 10 bases spanning the gap. The CDR3 loop spans 13 amino acids. Germline V CDR1 and CDR2: MNHEY, SVGAGI. CDR3 residues: CASTKGHSYEQYF. CDR3 sequence (DNA): TGTGCCAGCACTAAGGGACACTCCTACGAGCAGTACTTC.

This rearrangement joins TRBV14 to TRBJ2-7; 12 bases match TRBD2. V lost 4 bases, J lost 9 bases, and 7 bases stayed unmatched. Germline CDR1 reads SGHDN; CDR2 reads FVKESK. The CDR3 is made up of 14 amino acids. The CDR3 DNA follows: TGTGCCAGCAGCCCGCGACTAGCGGGGGACCTGCAGTACTTC. It specifies CASSPRLAGDLQYF.

V is TRBV11-2 and J is TRBJ1-2; TRBD1 is a possible D gene (5 bases). This CDR3 is built from 16 residues. Germline V gene data show CDR1 as SGHAT and CDR2 as FQNNGV. The V end was cut by 1 base, the J end by 2 bases, with 14 bases between. CDR3: CASSLGGRGENYGYTF. For the CDR3, the DNA is TGTGCCAGCAGCTTAGGTGGGAGGGGTGAAAACTATGGCTACACCTTC.

The chain combines TRBV6-1 with TRBJ2-7, with D possibly matching TRBD2 (6 bases). Germline CDR1 reads MNHNS; CDR2 reads SASEGT. V was cut by 6 bases and J by 3 bases, with 15 bases left in between. The CDR3 sequence is 14 residues long. CDR3 protein: CASRRGLGYYEQYF. CDR3 nucleotides: TGTGCCAGCAGGCGGGGCTTGGGTTACTACGAGCAGTACTTC.

V is TRBV6-4 and J is TRBJ2-3, with 8 positions matching TRBD2. The length of the CDR3 is 14 residues. V was pared by 5 bases and J by 2 bases, with 3 bases of the junction left unmatched. The germline V gene has CDR1 MRHNA and CDR2 SNTAGT. CDR3 protein: CASSPGLDTDTQYF. The CDR3 DNA is TGTGCCAGCAGTCCGGGACTAGACACAGATACGCAGTATTTT.

This sequence joins TRBV20-1 and TRBJ2-1, with D unclear. Trimming pared 6 bases from V and 10 bases from J, leaving 13 bases between. Germline assignment: CDR1 DFQATT and CDR2 SNEGSKA (reference sequence). The CDR3 consists of 11 residues. CDR3 region: CSASTVSEQFF. The DNA for the CDR3 is TGCAGTGCGAGTACGGTAAGCGAGCAGTTCTTC.

The chain couples TRBV7-8 to TRBJ2-5; 7 bases match TRBD2. Looked up from germline, CDR1 is SGHVS and CDR2 is FQNEAQ. The V segment lost 5 bases and the J segment 2 bases; nucleotides outside the gene matches: 8. This CDR3 has 15 residues. The CDR3: CASSKGRGLQETQYF. The CDR3 nucleotides read TGTGCCAGCAGCAAAGGGCGGGGGTTGCAAGAGACCCAGTACTTC.

The V gene is TRBV6-6, the J gene TRBJ2-5; 9 bases agree with TRBD2. Germline-derived CDR1 and CDR2 are MNHNY and SVGAGI (reference sequence). CDR3 length: 16 amino acids. The J segment lost 0 bases and the V segment lost 6 bases, leaving 8 bases of the junction unmatched. The CDR3 protein is CASRISGGLYQETQYF. The CDR3 region has the DNA TGTGCCAGCAGAATCAGCGGGGGGCTGTACCAAGAGACCCAGTACTTC.

This clone came up a few times. This rearrangement joins TRBV11-2 to TRBJ1-3; the D is unclear. CDR3 length: 11 residues. Trimming shortened V by 1 base and J by 9 bases, and 4 bases separated the two germline ends. Germline V gene sequence: CDR1 SGHAT, CDR2 FQNNGV. The CDR3 region has the DNA TGTGCCAGCAGCTTAGGCAGCACCATATATTTT. This codes for CASSLGSTIYF. The variable domain in full, with the rest retrieved from reference TRBV11-2 and TRBJ1-3, is EAGVAQSPRYKIIEKRQSVAFWCNPISGHATLYWYQQILGQGPKLLIQFQNNGVVDDSQLPKDRFSAERLKGVDSTLKIQPAKLEDSAVYLCASSLGSTIYFGEGSWLTVV.

The chain employs TRBV9 and TRBJ2-1; D is possibly TRBD2 (5 bases). With 0 bases removed from V and 0 bases from J, the gap between germline ends came to 10 bases. Germline lookup yields CDR1 SGDLS and CDR2 YYNGEE. The CDR3 spans 16 residues. Here the CDR3 reads CASSVGPGSSYNEQFF. For the CDR3, the DNA is TGTGCCAGCAGCGTAGGTCCGGGAAGCTCCTACAATGAGCAGTTCTTC.

This rearrangement joins TRBV27 to TRBJ1-1, with TRBD1 matching over 8 bases. V shed 4 bases and J 8 bases; nucleotides not matched to a gene: 6. There are 13 residues in the CDR3. Germline CDR1 MNHEY, CDR2 SMNVEV (reference sequence). The CDR3 loop is CASSSSGGIEAFF. The CDR3 DNA follows: TGTGCCAGCAGTTCCTCAGGGGGCATAGAAGCTTTCTTT.

This sequence joins TRBV27 and TRBJ2-1, with D unresolved. V shed 2 bases and J shed 6 bases, with 5 bases lying between them. This CDR3 comprises 12 residues. The germline gives CDR1 MNHEY, CDR2 SMNVEV (reference sequence). CDR3 in amino acids: CASSLPGNEQFF. CDR3 DNA: TGTGCCAGCAGTTTACCAGGCAATGAGCAGTTCTTC.

The chain employs TRBV9 and TRBJ2-7; TRBD2 agrees at 11 bases. The CDR3 length is 17 residues. Trimming cost V 3 bases and J 7 bases; bases outside gene matches: 15. Germline assignment: CDR1 SGDLS and CDR2 YYNGEE. CDR3: CASSGGALAGGLKEQYF. The CDR3 DNA follows: TGTGCCAGCAGCGGGGGGGCCCTAGCGGGGGGACTTAAGGAGCAGTACTTC.

The chain couples TRBV19 to TRBJ1-5; 8 positions match TRBD1. CDR1 and CDR2 from the germline V gene are LNHDA and SQIVND (reference sequence). The CDR3 length is 14 residues. V gave up 4 bases and J gave up 6 bases; unmatched junction bases: 5. This chain's CDR3 is CASSTGTGSQPQHF. CDR3 bases: TGTGCCAGTAGTACCGGGACAGGCAGTCAGCCCCAGCATTTT.

The rearrangement joins TRBV2 to TRBJ2-6, with TRBD1 as a possible D gene (6 bases). Trimming left V 10 bases short and J 2 bases short, with 12 bases between. Germline assignment: CDR1 SNHLY and CDR2 FYNNEI. The CDR3 runs 14 residues. The DNA of the CDR3 is TGTGCCACCGACACAGGGACTGGGGCCAACGTCCTGACTTTC. Translating it yields CATDTGTGANVLTF.